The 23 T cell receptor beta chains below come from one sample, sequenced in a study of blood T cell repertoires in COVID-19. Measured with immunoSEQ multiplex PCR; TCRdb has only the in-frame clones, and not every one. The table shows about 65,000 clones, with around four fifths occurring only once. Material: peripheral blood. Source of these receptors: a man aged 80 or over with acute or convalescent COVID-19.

The DNA of the CDR3 is TGCGCCAGCAGTGAGTACCGGGGAGATGGCTACACCTTC. Amino acids: CASSEYRGDGYTF. J is TRBJ1-2 and V is TRBV10-1; D remains ambiguous. V shed 1 base and J shed 6 bases, with 9 bases lying between them. There are 13 residues in the CDR3. The germline gives CDR1 WNHNN, CDR2 SYGVQD (reference sequence).

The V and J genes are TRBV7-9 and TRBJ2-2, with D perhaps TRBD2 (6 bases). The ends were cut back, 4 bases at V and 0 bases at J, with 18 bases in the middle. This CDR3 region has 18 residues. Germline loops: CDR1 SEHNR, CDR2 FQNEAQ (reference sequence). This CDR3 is CASSSNEGLHANTGELFF. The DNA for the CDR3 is TGTGCCAGCAGCTCCAACGAGGGACTCCATGCGAACACCGGGGAGCTGTTTTTT.

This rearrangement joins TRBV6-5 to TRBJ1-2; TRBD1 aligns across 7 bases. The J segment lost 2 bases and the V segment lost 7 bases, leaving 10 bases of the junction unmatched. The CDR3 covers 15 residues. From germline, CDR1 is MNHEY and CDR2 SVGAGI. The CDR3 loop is CASTLRRGQNYGYTF. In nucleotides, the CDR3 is TGTGCCAGCACCCTAAGGAGGGGGCAAAACTATGGCTACACCTTC.

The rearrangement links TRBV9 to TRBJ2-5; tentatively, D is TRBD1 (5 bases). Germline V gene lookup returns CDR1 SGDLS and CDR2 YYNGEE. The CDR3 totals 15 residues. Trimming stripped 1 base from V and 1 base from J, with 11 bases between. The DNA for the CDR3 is TGTGCCAGCAGCGTACAGGACACCTCCCAAGAGACCCAGTACTTC. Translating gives CASSVQDTSQETQYF.

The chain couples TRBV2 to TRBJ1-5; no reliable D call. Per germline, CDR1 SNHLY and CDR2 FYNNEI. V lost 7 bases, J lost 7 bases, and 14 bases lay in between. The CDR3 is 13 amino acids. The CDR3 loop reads CASTRPGGQPQHF. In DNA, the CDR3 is TGTGCCAGCACCCGCCCGGGAGGGCAGCCCCAGCATTTT.

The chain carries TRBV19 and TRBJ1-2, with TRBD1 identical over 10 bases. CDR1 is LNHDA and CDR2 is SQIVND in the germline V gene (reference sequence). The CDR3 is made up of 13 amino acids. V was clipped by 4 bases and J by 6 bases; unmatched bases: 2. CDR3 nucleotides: TGTGCCAGTAGTACCGACAGGGGGCATGGCTACACCTTC. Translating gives CASSTDRGHGYTF.

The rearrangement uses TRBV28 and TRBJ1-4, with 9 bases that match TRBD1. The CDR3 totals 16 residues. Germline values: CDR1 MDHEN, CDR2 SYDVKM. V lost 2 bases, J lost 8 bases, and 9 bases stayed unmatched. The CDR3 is CASSLRGTGRDEKLFF. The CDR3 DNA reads TGTGCCAGCAGTTTAAGGGGGACAGGGAGGGACGAAAAACTGTTTTTT.

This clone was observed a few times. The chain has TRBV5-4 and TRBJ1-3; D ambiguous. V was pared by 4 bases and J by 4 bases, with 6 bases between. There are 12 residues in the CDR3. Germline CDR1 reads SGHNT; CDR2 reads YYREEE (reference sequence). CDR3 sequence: CASSRGGNTIYF. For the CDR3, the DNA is TGTGCCAGCAGCCGCGGAGGAAACACCATATATTTT.

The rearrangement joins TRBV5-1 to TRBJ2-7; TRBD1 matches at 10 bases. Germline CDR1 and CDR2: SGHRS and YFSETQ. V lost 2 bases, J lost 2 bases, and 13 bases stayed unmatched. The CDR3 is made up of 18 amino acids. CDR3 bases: TGCGCCAGCAGCTTTGGATCGAGGATCGGACAGGGGGCCTACGAGCAGTACTTC. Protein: CASSFGSRIGQGAYEQYF.

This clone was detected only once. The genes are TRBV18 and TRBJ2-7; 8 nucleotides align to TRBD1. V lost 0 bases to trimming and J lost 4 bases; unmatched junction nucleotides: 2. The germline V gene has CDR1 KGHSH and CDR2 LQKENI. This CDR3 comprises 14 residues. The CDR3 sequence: CASSPPDRAYEQYF. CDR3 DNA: TGTGCCAGCTCACCACCGGACAGGGCTTACGAGCAGTACTTC.

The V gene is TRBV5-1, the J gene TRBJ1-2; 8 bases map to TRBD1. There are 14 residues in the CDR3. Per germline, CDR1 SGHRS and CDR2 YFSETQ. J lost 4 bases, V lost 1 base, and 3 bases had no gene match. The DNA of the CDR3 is TGCGCCAGCAGCTTGCAGGGGGCTCGCTATGGCTACACCTTC. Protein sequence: CASSLQGARYGYTF.

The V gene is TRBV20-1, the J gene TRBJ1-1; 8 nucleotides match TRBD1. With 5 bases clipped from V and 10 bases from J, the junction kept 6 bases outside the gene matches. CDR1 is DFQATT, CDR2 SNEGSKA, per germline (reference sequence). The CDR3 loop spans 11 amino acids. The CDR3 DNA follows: TGCAGTGCTGGACAGGGAGTAAGAGCTTTCTTT. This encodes CSAGQGVRAFF.

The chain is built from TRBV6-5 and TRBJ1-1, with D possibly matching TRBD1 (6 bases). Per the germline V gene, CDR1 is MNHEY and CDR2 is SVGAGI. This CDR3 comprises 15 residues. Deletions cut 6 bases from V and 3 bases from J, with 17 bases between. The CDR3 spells CASRRAGAGDTEAFF. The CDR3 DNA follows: TGTGCCAGCAGACGGGCCGGGGCAGGGGACACTGAAGCTTTCTTT.

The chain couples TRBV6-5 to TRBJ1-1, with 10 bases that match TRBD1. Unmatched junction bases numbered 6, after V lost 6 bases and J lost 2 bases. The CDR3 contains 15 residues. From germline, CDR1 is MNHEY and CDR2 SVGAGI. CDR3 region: CASSDRTGGNTEAFF. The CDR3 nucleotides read TGTGCCAGCAGCGACCGGACAGGGGGAAACACTGAAGCTTTCTTT.

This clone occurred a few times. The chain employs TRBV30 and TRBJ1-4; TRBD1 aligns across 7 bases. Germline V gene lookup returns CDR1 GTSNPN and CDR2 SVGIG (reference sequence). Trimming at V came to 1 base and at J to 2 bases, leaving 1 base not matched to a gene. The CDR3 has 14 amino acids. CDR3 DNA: TGTGCCTGGAGTGAGGGACAGACTAATGAAAAACTGTTTTTT. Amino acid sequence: CAWSEGQTNEKLFF.

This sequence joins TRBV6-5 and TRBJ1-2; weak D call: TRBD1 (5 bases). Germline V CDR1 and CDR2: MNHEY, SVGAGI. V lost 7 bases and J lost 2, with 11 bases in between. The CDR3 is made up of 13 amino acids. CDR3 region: CASTLAGNYGYTF. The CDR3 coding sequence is TGTGCCAGCACTCTTGCAGGGAACTATGGCTACACCTTC.

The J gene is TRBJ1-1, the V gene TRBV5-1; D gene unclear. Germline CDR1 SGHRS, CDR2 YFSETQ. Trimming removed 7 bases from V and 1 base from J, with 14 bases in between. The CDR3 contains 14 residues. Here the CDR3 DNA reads TGCGCCAGCTCCCCCGGGATCCCGAACACTGAAGCTTTCTTT. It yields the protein CASSPGIPNTEAFF.

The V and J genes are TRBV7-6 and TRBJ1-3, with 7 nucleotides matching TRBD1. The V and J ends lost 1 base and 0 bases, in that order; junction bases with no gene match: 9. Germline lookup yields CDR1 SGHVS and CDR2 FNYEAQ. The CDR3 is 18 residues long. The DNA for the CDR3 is TGTGCCAGCAGCTTAGAACCCCAGACAGGGAGCTCTGGAAACACCATATATTTT. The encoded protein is CASSLEPQTGSSGNTIYF.

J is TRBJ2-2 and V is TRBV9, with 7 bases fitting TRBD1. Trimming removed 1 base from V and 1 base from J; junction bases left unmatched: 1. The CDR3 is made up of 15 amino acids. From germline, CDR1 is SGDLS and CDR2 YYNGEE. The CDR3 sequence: CASSVRQGNTGELFF. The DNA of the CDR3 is TGTGCCAGCAGCGTAAGACAGGGGAACACCGGGGAGCTGTTTTTT. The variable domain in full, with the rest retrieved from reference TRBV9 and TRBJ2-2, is DSGVTQTPKHLITATGQRVTLRCSPRSGDLSVYWYQQSLDQGLQFLIQYYNGEERAKGNILERFSAQQFPDLHSELNLSSLELGDSALYFCASSVRQGNTGELFFGEGSRLTVL.

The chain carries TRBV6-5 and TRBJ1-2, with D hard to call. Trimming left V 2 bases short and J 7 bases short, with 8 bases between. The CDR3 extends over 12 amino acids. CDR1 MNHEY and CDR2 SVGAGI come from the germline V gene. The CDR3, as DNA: TGTGCCAGCAGTTACGCCGACATTGGCTACACCTTC. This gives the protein CASSYADIGYTF.

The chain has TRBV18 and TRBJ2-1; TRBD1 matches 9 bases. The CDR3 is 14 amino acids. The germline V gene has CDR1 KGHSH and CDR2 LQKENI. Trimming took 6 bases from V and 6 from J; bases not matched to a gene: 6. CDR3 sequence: CASSSGTGINEQFF. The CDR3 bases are TGTGCCAGCTCGTCCGGGACAGGGATCAATGAGCAGTTCTTC.

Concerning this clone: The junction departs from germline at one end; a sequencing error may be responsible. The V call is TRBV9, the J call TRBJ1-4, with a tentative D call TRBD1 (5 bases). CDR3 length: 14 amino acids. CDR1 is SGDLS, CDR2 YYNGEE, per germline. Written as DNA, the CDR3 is TGTGCCAGCAGCGTAGATCAGGGTAATGGAAAACTGTTTTTT. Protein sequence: CASSVDQGNGKLFF.

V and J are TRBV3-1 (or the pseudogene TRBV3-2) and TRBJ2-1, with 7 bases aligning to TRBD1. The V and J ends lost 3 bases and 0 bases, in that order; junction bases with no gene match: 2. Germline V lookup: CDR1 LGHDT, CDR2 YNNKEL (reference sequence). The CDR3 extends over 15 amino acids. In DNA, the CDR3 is TGTGCCAGCAGCCATGCAGGGGGCTCCTACAATGAGCAGTTCTTC. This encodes CASSHAGGSYNEQFF.